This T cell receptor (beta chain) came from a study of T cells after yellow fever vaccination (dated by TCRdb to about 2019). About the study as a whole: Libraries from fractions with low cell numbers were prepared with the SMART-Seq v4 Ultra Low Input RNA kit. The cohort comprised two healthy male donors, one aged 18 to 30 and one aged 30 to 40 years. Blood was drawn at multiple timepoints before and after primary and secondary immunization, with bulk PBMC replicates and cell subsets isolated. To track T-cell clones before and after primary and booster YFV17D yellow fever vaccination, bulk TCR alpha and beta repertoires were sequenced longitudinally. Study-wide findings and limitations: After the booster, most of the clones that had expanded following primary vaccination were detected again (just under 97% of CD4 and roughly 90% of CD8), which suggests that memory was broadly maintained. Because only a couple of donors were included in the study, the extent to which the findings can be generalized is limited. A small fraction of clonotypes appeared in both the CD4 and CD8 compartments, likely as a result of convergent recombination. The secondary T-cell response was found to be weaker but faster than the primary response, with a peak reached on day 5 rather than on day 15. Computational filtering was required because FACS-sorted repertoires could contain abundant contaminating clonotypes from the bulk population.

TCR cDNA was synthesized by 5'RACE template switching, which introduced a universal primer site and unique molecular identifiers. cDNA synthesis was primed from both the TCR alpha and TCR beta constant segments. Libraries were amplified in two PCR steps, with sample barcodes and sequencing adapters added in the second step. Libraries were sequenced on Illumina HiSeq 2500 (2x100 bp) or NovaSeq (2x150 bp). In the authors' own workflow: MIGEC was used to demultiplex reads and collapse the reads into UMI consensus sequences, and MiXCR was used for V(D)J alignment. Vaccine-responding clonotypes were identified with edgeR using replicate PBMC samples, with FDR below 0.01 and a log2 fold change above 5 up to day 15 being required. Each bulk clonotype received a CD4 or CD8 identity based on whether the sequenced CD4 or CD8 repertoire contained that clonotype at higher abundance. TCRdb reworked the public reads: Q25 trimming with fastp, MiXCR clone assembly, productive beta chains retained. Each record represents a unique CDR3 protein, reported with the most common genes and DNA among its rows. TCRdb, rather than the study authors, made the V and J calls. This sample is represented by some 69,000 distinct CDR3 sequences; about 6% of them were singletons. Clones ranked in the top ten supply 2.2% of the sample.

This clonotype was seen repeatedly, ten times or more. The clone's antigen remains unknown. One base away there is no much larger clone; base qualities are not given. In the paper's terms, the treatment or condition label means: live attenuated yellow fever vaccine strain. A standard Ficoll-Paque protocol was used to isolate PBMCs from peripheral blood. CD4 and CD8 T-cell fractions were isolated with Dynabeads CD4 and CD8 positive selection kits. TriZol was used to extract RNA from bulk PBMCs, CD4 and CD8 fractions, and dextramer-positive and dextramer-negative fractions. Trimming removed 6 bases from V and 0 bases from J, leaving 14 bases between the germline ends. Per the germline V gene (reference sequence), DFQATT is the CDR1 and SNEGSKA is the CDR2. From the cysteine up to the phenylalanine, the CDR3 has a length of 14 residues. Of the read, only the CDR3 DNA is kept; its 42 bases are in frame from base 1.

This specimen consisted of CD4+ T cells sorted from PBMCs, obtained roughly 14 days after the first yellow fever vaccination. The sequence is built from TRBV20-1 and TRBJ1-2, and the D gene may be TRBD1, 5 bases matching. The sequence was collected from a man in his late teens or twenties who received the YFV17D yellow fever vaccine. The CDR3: CSAPEGITNYGYTF. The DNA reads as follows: TGCAGTGCGCCGGAGGGGATTACTAACTATGGCTACACCTTC.